This TCR beta chain was retrieved from a study of blood T cell repertoires in COVID-19. About the research overall: Donors in the United States, Italy and Spain gave samples during acute or convalescent COVID-19.

The CDR3 covers 13 residues. From germline, CDR1 is WNHNN and CDR2 SYGVQD (reference sequence). Assay used: immunoSEQ multiplex PCR; TCRdb lists only in-frame clones, some missing. The table includes 250,000 to 300,000 clones, approximately 79% detected once. This TCR derives from a man aged 30-40 years with acute COVID-19. The sequenced material came from PBMCs or T cells enriched from blood (not recorded which). The V call is TRBV10-1, the J call TRBJ2-7; perhaps TRBD2 as D (5 bases). In nucleotides, the CDR3 is TGCGCCAGCATTGAGGGAGCCGACTACGAGCAGTACGTC. It specifies CASIEGADYEQYV.